This entry lists 22 T cell receptor beta chains sequenced from one sample in a study of blood T cell repertoires in COVID-19. Sequenced by immunoSEQ multiplex PCR; TCRdb stores in-frame clones only, minus some. The sample consists of 110,000 to 150,000 clones, around 89% of them appearing once. The sequencing input was peripheral blood. Receptors originate from a man aged 60 to 69 with active or convalescent COVID-19.

The rearrangement joins TRBV3-1 (or the pseudogene TRBV3-2) to TRBJ1-2; maybe TRBD1 (5 bases). Between the trimmed V and J ends, which lost 4 bases and 2 bases, there was a span of 5 bases. The CDR3 consists of 12 residues. The germline V gene encodes CDR1 LGHDT and CDR2 YNNKEL (reference sequence). The CDR3 region is CASSRQNYGYTF. DNA of the CDR3: TGTGCCAGCAGCCGACAGAACTATGGCTACACCTTC.

The chain couples TRBV5-1 to TRBJ2-5, with a tentative D call TRBD1 (7 bases). The CDR3 is 15 residues long. V was clipped by 3 bases and J by 5 bases, with 17 bases between them. CDR1 and CDR2 (germline): SGHRS, YFSETQ. CDR3 bases: TGCGCCAGCAGCTACTCGGGCCAGGGGGGTGAGACCCAGTACTTC. Its protein is CASSYSGQGGETQYF.

The rearrangement uses TRBV27 and TRBJ2-1; possible D gene TRBD2, 6 bases. This CDR3 has 16 residues. Trimming cost V 4 bases and J 2 bases, with 15 bases left between them. From germline, CDR1 is MNHEY and CDR2 SMNVEV (reference sequence). CDR3 residues: CASSSSTRGPYNEQFF. The CDR3 DNA is TGTGCCAGCAGTTCGTCGACTAGAGGTCCCTACAATGAGCAGTTCTTC.

The rearrangement joins TRBV28 to TRBJ2-7; D is unclear. Germline CDR1 MDHEN, CDR2 SYDVKM. V lost 3 bases and J lost 2, with 5 bases in between. The CDR3 contains 12 residues. Here the CDR3 reads CASSLSTYEQYF. The CDR3 nucleotides are TGTGCCAGCAGTTTGTCCACCTACGAGCAGTACTTC.

Written as DNA, the CDR3 is TGCGCCAGCAGCAGGACTACCCAAGAGACCCAGTACTTC. It is translated as CASSRTTQETQYF. The chain combines TRBV5-1 with TRBJ2-5; a possible D gene is TRBD2 (6 bases). V was cut by 4 bases and J by 1 base, with 8 bases left in between. Germline V gives CDR1 SGHRS, CDR2 YFSETQ. The CDR3 is 13 residues long.

The chain joins TRBV5-4 to TRBJ2-1; 11 positions agree with TRBD1. V lost 4 bases, J lost 7 bases, and 7 bases stayed unmatched. Germline V lookup: CDR1 SGHNT, CDR2 YYREEE (reference sequence). This CDR3 contains 15 residues. The DNA for the CDR3 is TGTGCCAGCAGCCCGGGGACAGGGGGTTCGAATGAGCAGTTCTTC. Encoded protein: CASSPGTGGSNEQFF. The whole variable domain, filled in from reference TRBV5-4 and TRBJ2-1, reads ETGVTQSPTHLIKTRGQQVTLRCSSQSGHNTVSWYQQALGQGPQFIFQYYREEENGRGNFPPRFSGLQFPNYSSELNVNALELDDSALYLCASSPGTGGSNEQFFGPGTRLTVL.

This clone was observed a single time. The V and J genes are TRBV30 and TRBJ1-2; TRBD1 matches at 8 bases. With V trimmed by 0 bases and J by 8 bases, 14 bases remained unmatched. The CDR3 is 16 residues long. Germline V gene data show CDR1 as GTSNPN and CDR2 as SVGIG (reference sequence). The DNA of the CDR3 is TGTGCCTGGAGTGTGAACAGGGGGGTGGGGTTAGGCGGCTACACCTTC. Amino acids: CAWSVNRGVGLGGYTF.

The chain employs TRBV7-2 and TRBJ2-7, with D unresolved. Trimming pared 5 bases from V and 3 bases from J, leaving 20 bases between. CDR1 SGHTA and CDR2 FQGNSA come from the germline V gene. There are 16 residues in the CDR3. CDR3: CASSPRSIRSGYEQYF. CDR3 coding DNA: TGTGCCAGCAGCCCGCGATCTATCCGGTCCGGCTACGAGCAGTACTTC.

The chain couples TRBV7-9 to TRBJ1-3; D is unclear. Trimming pared 3 bases from V and 7 bases from J, leaving 13 bases between. The CDR3 extends over 14 amino acids. Germline V gene data show CDR1 as SEHNR and CDR2 as FQNEAQ (reference sequence). This CDR3 is CASSLAEGGNTIYF. The CDR3 nucleotides are TGTGCCAGCAGCTTGGCAGAGGGCGGGAACACCATATATTTT.

This chain uses TRBV24-1 with TRBJ1-5; no clear D. CDR1 and CDR2 from the germline V gene are KGHDR and SFDVKD. Trimming stripped 9 bases from V and 0 bases from J, with 11 bases between. The CDR3 has 14 amino acids. CDR3 sequence (DNA): TGTGCCACCTCCCAGGCTGGTAGCAATCAGCCCCAGCATTTT. This gives the protein CATSQAGSNQPQHF.

The chain has TRBV28 and TRBJ1-5; perhaps TRBD1 as D (6 bases). The V and J ends lost 2 bases and 0 bases respectively, with 14 bases between them. From germline, CDR1 is MDHEN and CDR2 SYDVKM. There are 17 residues in the CDR3. The CDR3 DNA sequence: TGTGCCAGCAGTTTAAAGCTGGACAGCATTAGCAATCAGCCCCAGCATTTT. Its protein is CASSLKLDSISNQPQHF.

This chain uses TRBV19 with TRBJ2-3; TRBD1 agrees at 9 bases. CDR1 is LNHDA and CDR2 is SQIVND in the germline V gene (reference sequence). The CDR3 loop spans 14 amino acids. J was trimmed by 4 bases and V by 7 bases; bases with no gene match: 6. The CDR3 reads CASKGTGWSDTQYF. DNA for the CDR3: TGTGCCAGTAAGGGGACAGGGTGGTCAGATACGCAGTATTTT.

The V call is TRBV27, the J call TRBJ1-6; 9 bases match TRBD1. The germline V gene encodes CDR1 MNHEY and CDR2 SMNVEV (reference sequence). The CDR3 loop spans 18 amino acids. V gave up 6 bases and J gave up 2 bases; unmatched junction bases: 11. DNA for the CDR3: TGTGCCAGCAGCTTTCGAGGGACAGGGAGGACCTATAATTCACCCCTCCACTTT. This codes for CASSFRGTGRTYNSPLHF.

The V call is TRBV6-5, the J call TRBJ1-1; D uncertain. Germline lookup yields CDR1 MNHEY and CDR2 SVGAGI. The ends were cut back, 11 bases at V and 0 bases at J, with 13 bases in the middle. The CDR3 extends over 13 amino acids. The CDR3 protein is CAAMRLVNTEAFF. CDR3 coding DNA: TGTGCCGCGATGAGGCTGGTGAACACTGAAGCTTTCTTT.

This clone was seen only once. The V and J genes are TRBV2 and TRBJ2-7; TRBD1 matches at 8 bases. Per germline, CDR1 SNHLY and CDR2 FYNNEI. The CDR3 runs 15 residues. The junction had 6 bases not matched to a gene; V was cut back by 4 bases and J by 1 base. The DNA of the CDR3 is TGTGCCAGCAGTGCGGACAGGGCAATTTCCTACGAGCAGTACTTC. Amino acid sequence: CASSADRAISYEQYF.

This chain joins TRBV6-5 and TRBJ2-7; maybe TRBD2 (7 bases). CDR1 and CDR2 from the germline V gene are MNHEY and SVGAGI. CDR3 length equals 15 residues. V was trimmed by 6 bases and J by 6 bases, leaving 21 bases between them. The CDR3 coding sequence is TGTGCCAGCAGGCGGGATGGGGGGGCAAGTAGCGAGCAGTACTTC. Protein sequence: CASRRDGGASSEQYF.

The chain is built from TRBV3-1 (or the pseudogene TRBV3-2) and TRBJ1-4, with 9 bases identical to TRBD1. This CDR3 has 18 amino acids. Germline V gives CDR1 LGHDT, CDR2 YNNKEL (reference sequence). V dropped 0 bases and J dropped 5; count of bases not matched to a gene: 10. The CDR3 is CASSQDRSGGTGNEKLFF. CDR3 nucleotide sequence: TGTGCCAGCAGCCAAGATAGGTCGGGCGGGACAGGGAATGAAAAACTGTTTTTT.

The rearrangement joins TRBV4-3 to TRBJ2-4; D not resolved. The CDR3 spans 19 residues. The V gene lost 0 bases and the J gene lost 0 bases, with 18 bases spanning the gap. CDR1 is LGHNA, CDR2 YSLEER, per germline. The CDR3 DNA follows: TGCGCCAGCAGCCAAGATCCGGCCCGATCGACTTTAGCCAAAAACATTCAGTACTTC. It encodes CASSQDPARSTLAKNIQYF.

The chain links TRBV6-5 to TRBJ2-1; D is perhaps TRBD2 (5 bases). The CDR3 spans 14 residues. Trimming took 6 bases from V and 9 from J, leaving 18 bases between them. The germline CDR1 and CDR2 sequences are MNHEY and SVGAGI. The CDR3 loop reads CASSPEGERPEQFF. Written as DNA, the CDR3 is TGTGCCAGCAGCCCAGAGGGAGAGCGGCCTGAGCAGTTCTTC.

The gene calls are TRBV5-1 and TRBJ1-6; 8 positions match TRBD1. Trimming cost V 4 bases and J 7 bases; bases outside gene matches: 4. Germline lookup yields CDR1 SGHRS and CDR2 YFSETQ. This CDR3 is built from 14 residues. The CDR3 spells CASSQQGDNSPLHF. The CDR3 bases are TGCGCCAGCAGCCAACAGGGGGACAATTCACCCCTCCACTTT.

The J gene is TRBJ1-3, the V gene TRBV18; D is undetermined. V was trimmed by 4 bases and J by 0 bases, leaving 7 bases between them. The CDR3 contains 14 residues. CDR1 and CDR2 from the germline V gene are KGHSH and LQKENI. The CDR3 sequence: CASSQQNSGNTIYF. Here the CDR3 DNA reads TGTGCCAGCTCACAACAAAACTCTGGAAACACCATATATTTT.

The chain employs TRBV6-5 and TRBJ1-5, with a possible D match to TRBD1 (5 bases). Per the germline V gene, CDR1 is MNHEY and CDR2 is SVGAGI. The CDR3 runs 13 residues. Trimming stripped 4 bases from V and 7 bases from J, with 11 bases between. The CDR3 reads CASSSGNRQPQHF. In nucleotides, the CDR3 is TGTGCCAGCAGTTCAGGGAACCGGCAGCCCCAGCATTTT.